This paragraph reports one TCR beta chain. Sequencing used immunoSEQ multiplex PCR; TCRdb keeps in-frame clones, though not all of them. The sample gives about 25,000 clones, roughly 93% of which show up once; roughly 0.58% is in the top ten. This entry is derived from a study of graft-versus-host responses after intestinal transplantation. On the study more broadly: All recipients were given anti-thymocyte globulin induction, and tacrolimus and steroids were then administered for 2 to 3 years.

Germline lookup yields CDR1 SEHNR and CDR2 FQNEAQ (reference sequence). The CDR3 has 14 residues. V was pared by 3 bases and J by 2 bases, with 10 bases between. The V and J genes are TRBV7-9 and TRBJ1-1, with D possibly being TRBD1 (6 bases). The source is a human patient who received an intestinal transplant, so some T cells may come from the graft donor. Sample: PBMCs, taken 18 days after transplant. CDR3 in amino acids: CASSFTQGNTEAFF. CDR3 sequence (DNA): TGTGCCAGCAGCTTTACACAGGGAAACACTGAAGCTTTCTTT.